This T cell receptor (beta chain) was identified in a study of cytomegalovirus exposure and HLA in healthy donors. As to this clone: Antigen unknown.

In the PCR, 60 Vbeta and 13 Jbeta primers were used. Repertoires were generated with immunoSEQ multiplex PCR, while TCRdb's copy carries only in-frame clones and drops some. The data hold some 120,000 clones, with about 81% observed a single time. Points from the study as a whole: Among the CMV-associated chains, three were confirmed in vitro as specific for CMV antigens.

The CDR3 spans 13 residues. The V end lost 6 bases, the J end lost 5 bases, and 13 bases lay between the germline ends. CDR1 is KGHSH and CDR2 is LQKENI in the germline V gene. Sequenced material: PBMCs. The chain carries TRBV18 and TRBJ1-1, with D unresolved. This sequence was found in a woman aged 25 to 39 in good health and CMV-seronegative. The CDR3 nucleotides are TGTGCCAGCTCCCCATCGATAGAGACTGAAGCTTTCTTT. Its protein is CASSPSIETEAFF.